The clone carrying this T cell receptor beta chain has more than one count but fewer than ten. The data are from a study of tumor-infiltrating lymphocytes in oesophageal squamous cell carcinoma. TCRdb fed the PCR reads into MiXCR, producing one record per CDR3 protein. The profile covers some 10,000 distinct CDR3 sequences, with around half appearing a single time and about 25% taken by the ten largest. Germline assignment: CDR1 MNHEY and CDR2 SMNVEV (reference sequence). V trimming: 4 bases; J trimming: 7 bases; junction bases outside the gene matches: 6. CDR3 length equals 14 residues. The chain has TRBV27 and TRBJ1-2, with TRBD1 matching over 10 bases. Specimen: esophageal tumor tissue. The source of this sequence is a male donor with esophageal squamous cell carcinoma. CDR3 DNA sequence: TGTGCCAGCAGTTCCGGGACAGGGGCGGGTGGCTACACCTTC. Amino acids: CASSSGTGAGGYTF.